This TCR beta chain was sequenced during a study of T cells after yellow fever vaccination. TCRdb used MiXCR to reprocess the 5' RACE reads, holding one entry per CDR3 protein. The sample has roughly 300,000 distinct CDR3 sequences, approximately 8% seen once. CDR3 length: 15 residues. Trimming took 1 base from V and 3 from J, leaving 12 bases between them. The gene calls are TRBV12-3 or TRBV12-4 and TRBJ1-2; D is uncertain. This TCR came from a man between 18 and 35 years old who received the YFV17D yellow fever vaccine. Sequencing was performed on PBMCs, taken around 45 days after the first yellow fever vaccination. CDR3 loop: CASSLVPGFYYGYTF. The DNA of the CDR3 is TGTGCCAGCAGTTTAGTTCCCGGATTTTACTATGGCTACACCTTC.